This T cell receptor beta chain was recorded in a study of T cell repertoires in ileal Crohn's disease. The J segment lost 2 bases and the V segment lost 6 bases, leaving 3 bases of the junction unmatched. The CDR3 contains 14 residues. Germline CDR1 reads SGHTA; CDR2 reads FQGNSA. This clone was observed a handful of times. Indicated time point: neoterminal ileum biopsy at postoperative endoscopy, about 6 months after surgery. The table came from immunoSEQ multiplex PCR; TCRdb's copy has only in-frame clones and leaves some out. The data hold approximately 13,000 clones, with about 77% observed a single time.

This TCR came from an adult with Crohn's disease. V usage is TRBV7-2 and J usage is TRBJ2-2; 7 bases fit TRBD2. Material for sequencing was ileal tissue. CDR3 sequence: CASRLATNTGELFF. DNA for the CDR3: TGTGCCAGCAGACTAGCGACCAACACCGGGGAGCTGTTTTTT.